The source of this T cell receptor beta chain is a study of shared clonotypes between healthy human individuals. Libraries were prepared by immunoSEQ multiplex PCR; TCRdb keeps only in-frame clonotypes and omits some of them. The sample comprises just over 2,000,000 clones, 85% to 95% of which are singletons, and around 0.13% rests with the top ten. Findings and limits, study-wide: Clonotypes shared by all four donors outscored non-shared clonotypes in generation probability.

In regard to this clone: Its matching antigen is unknown.

The CDR3 length is 14 residues. The V gene's germline CDR1 is MDHEN and CDR2 SYDVKM. Trimming pared 5 bases from V and 4 bases from J, leaving 13 bases between. This clonotype was obtained from a man aged 18 to 35 in good health. The chain is built from TRBV28 and TRBJ2-3, with D perhaps TRBD1 (6 bases). The sequencing input was naive CD4+ T cells sorted from blood. Described subset: CD45RA+ positively selected. The CDR3 is CASSTGQSSDTQYF. The CDR3, as DNA: TGTGCCAGCAGTACTGGACAGAGCTCAGATACGCAGTATTTT. The full variable domain, completed using reference TRBV28 and TRBJ2-3, is DVKVTQSSRYLVKRTGEKVFLECVQDMDHENMFWYRQDPGLGLRLIYFSYDVKMKEKGDIPEGYSVSREKKERFSLILESASTNQTSMYLCASSTGQSSDTQYFGPGTRLTVL.